This entry features one T cell receptor (beta chain) sequence. The data derive from a study of blood T cell repertoires in COVID-19. Background on the study: Samples taken during acute and convalescent COVID-19 were collected in the United States, Italy and Spain.

CDR3 length: 15 amino acids. Germline loops: CDR1 SGHNT, CDR2 YYREEE (reference sequence). Losses at the gene ends were 4 bases for V and 4 bases for J; bases not matched to a gene: 7. In the original processing: Estimated nucleated cell counts came from reference gene primer amplification. Measured with immunoSEQ multiplex PCR; TCRdb has only the in-frame clones, and not every one. That table supplies the V and J calls and clone size; D and trimming were determined from the DNA. The sample yields 95,000 to 150,000 clones, around 81% seen once. The clonotype comes from a man in his sixties with acute or convalescent COVID-19. The sequenced sample consisted of peripheral blood. The J gene is TRBJ2-1, the V gene TRBV5-4, with 8 positions matching TRBD1. The CDR3 DNA is TGTGCCAGCAGCCCGACAGGGGACAGTTACAATGAGCAGTTCTTC. Protein sequence: CASSPTGDSYNEQFF.